This T cell receptor (beta chain) was observed in a study of sequential checkpoint blockade in melanoma. Background on the study: First-line arms were nivolumab then ipilimumab, or the reverse, randomized 1:1. Maintenance nivolumab came after either treatment sequence.

After removal of 5 bases from V and 7 bases from J, the junction contained 5 bases not matched to a gene. This CDR3 has 13 amino acids. Germline V gene sequence: CDR1 MDHEN, CDR2 SYDVKM. Sequenced by immunoSEQ multiplex PCR; TCRdb stores in-frame clones only, minus some. Of about 9,600 clones listed, 27% are singletons. Findings and caveats of the study: PD-L1 staining and CD8+ counts, not mutational load, tracked tumor T-cell clonality.

Turning to this clone: Antigen: not known.

Indicated treatment: randomized to nivolumab then ipilimumab (arm A) or the reverse (arm B). This sample comprised tumor tissue (inferred from file names), obtained from a patient given nivolumab and ipilimumab in sequence. The chain links TRBV28 to TRBJ2-1, with 7 bases aligning to TRBD2. This TCR was sampled from a human donor with melanoma. The CDR3 DNA follows: TGTGCCAGCAGTAAGACTAGCCGAAATGAGCAGTTCTTC. This gives the protein CASSKTSRNEQFF.